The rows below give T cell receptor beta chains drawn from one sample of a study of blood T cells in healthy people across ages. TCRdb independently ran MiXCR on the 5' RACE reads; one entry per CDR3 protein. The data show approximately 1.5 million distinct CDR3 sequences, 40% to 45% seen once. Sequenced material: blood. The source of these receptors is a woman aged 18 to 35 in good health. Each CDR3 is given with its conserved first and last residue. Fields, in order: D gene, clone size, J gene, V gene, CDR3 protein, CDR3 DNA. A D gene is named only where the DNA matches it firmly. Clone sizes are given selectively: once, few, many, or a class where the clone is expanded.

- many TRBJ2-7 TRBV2 CASSAPGFYEQYF TGTGCCAGCAGTGCACCGGGATTCTACGAGCAGTACTTC
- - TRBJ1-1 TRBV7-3 CASSATAGSEAFF TGTGCCAGCAGCGCGACCGCCGGGTCTGAAGCTTTCTTT
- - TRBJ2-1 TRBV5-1 CASGPSGGPYNEQFF TGCGCCAGCGGCCCCAGCGGCGGGCCCTACAATGAGCAGTTCTTC
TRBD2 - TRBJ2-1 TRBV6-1 CASSDSGLAGVVEQFF TGTGCCAGCAGTGATTCGGGACTAGCGGGAGTTGTTGAGCAGTTCTTC
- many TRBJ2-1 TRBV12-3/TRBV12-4 CASTVGGNEQFF TGTGCCAGCACCGTGGGGGGCAATGAGCAGTTCTTC
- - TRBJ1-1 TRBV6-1 CASSESGGSQSEAFF TGTGCCAGCAGCGAGAGTGGTGGCAGCCAGTCTGAAGCTTTCTTT
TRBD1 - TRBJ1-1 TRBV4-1 CASSPGQGDQAFF TGCGCCAGCAGCCCGGGACAGGGGGATCAAGCTTTCTTT
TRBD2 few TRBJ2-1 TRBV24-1 CATSDFGLAGDNEQFF TGTGCCACCAGTGATTTTGGGCTAGCGGGGGACAATGAGCAGTTCTTC
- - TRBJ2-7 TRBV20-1 CSARERTYEQYF TGCAGTGCTAGGGAGAGAACTTACGAGCAGTACTTC
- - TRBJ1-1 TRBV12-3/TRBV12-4 CASSSREGAFF TGTGCCAGCAGTTCCCGGGAGGGGGCTTTCTTT
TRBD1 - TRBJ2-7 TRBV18 CASSPPQGDEQYF TGTGCCAGCTCACCACCTCAGGGGGACGAGCAGTACTTC
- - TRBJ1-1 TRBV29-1 CSVAGRGGTEAFF TGCAGCGTAGCAGGGAGAGGGGGAACTGAAGCTTTCTTT
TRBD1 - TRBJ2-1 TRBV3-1 CASSHRQGREFYNEQFF TGTGCCAGCAGCCATCGACAGGGAAGGGAATTCTACAATGAGCAGTTCTTC
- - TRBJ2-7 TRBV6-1 CASSEAFIGRGNDEQYF TGTGCCAGCAGTGAAGCGTTCATCGGCCGGGGGAACGATGAGCAGTACTTC
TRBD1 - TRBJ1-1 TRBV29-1 CSAIRDRGDEAFF TGCAGCGCCATCCGGGACAGGGGGGATGAAGCTTTCTTT
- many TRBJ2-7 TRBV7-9 CASSPGNSYEQYF TGTGCCAGCAGCCCCGGGAACTCCTACGAGCAGTACTTC
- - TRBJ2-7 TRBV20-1 CSARKGGGTYEQYF TGCAGTGCTAGAAAAGGGGGGGGTACCTACGAGCAGTACTTC